The entry below describes one T cell receptor beta chain. Antigen specificity is unknown. Around 4,000 ng of total RNA went into each TCR library. Each of TCRalpha and TCRbeta cDNA went through two nested PCRs, lasting about 15 and 9 cycles. No DNA is given; TCRdb re-called the 5' RACE reads and lists each CDR3 protein once. This table holds around 210,000 distinct CDR3 sequences. Germline V gives CDR1 SNHLY, CDR2 FYNNEI. There are 13 residues in the CDR3. These data are taken from a study of monozygotic twins with inflammatory bowel disease. General study points: Twin concordance left repertoire similarity unchanged, with limited power a possible explanation for this lack of difference. IBD patients shared fewer clonotypes with others than healthy twins, especially with disease activity.

The receptor comes from a human donor with ulcerative colitis or Crohn's disease, or a healthy co-twin of an affected twin (not recorded which). The specimen sequenced was blood. The chain couples TRBV2 to TRBJ1-6. The CDR3: CASSDGLGSPLHF.